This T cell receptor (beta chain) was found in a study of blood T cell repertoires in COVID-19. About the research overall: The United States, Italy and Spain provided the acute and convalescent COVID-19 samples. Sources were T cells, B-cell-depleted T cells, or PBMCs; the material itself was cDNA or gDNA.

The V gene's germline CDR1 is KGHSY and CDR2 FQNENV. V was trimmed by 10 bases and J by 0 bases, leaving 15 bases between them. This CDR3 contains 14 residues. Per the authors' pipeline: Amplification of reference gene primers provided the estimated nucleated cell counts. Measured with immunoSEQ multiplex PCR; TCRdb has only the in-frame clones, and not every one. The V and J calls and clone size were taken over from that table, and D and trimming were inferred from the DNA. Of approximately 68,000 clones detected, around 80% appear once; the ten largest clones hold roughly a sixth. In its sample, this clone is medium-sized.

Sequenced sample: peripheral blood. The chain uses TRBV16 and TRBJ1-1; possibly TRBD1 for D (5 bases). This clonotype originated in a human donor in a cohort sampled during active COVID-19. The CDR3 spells CANSFGGMNTEAFF. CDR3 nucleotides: TGTGCCAACTCATTTGGGGGGATGAACACTGAAGCTTTCTTT.